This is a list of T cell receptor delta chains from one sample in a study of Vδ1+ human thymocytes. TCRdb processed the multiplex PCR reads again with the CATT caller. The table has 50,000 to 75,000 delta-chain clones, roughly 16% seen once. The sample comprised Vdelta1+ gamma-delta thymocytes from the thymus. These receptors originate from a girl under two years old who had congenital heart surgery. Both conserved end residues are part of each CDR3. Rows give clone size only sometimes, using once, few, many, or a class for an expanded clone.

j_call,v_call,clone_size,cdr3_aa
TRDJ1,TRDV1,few,CALGDPRGFSKLIF
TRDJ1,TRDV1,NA,CALGFLRRLGDKATDKLIF
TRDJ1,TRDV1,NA,CALGGLFLAGGGYFF
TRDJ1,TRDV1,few,CALGDPLPIRGYRDTDKLIF
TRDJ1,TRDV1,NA,CALGEILLGDHTDKLIF
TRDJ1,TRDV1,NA,CALGELSTLVGSYTDKLIF
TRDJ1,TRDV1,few,CALGGQVPFLGPFKRLIF
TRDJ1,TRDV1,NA,CALGERPGGYAYTDKLIF
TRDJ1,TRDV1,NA,CALGDGVPSGGWSDKLIF
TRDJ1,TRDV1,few,CALGDPLPTGGYDPFRYKLIF
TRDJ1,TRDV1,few,CALGGGLFPISAVYWGPDKLIF
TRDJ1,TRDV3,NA,CALGSYVCRPKLIF
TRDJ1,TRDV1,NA,CALGVCLPPLAKYRNFDKLIF
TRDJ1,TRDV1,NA,CALGELLYVGYGAGTDKLIF
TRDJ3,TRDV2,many,CACDTGLDRGISSWDTRQMFF
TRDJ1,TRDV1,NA,CALNDYTGSLGMYTDKLIF
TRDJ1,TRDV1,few,CALGERVKLSDPRGDKLIF
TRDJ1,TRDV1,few,CALGKRLPHYWGPVYTDKLIF
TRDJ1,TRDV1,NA,CALGGLLGDTSGKLIF
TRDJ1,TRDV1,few,CALGVFRIISRPSSQFLRAADKLIF
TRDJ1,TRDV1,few,CALGGTFLGDTEGTDKLIF
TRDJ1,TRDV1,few,CALGIHVGLLLGDTDTDKLIF
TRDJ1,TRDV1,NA,CALGELVWGIRTDKLIF
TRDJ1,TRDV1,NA,CALGELCSNTGDTRSETDKLIF
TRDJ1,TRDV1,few,CALGELRSGGSYTDKLIF
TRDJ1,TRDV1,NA,CALFPRVGPLGSEYTDKLIF
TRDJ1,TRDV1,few,CALGKSTIDKLIF
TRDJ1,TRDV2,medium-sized,CACDTGLFPLKSGGWTKLIF
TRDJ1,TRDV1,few,CALGEWRLPRDLGDTTTDKLIF
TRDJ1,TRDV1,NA,CALGFTAPFPAGGYAPDKLIF
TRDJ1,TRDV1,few,CALGLQATGGYAYPGTDKLIF
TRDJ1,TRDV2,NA,CACDTRLTTNWGIRDPFVESDKLIF
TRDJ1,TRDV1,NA,CALGERCPPEVFPRTGGYTDKLIF
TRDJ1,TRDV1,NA,CALGVIDPYGTVKYTDKLIF
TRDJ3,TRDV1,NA,CALGKQLVLGDTGSWDTRQMFF
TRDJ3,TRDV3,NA,CAFHPAPSSWDTRQMFF
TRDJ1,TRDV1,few,CALGELGTAGDTCHTDKLIF
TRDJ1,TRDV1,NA,CALATPFSDLDKLIF
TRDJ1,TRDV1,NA,CALGEIGMLLNWGELYTDKLIF
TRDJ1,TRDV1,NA,CALAPKAGDTGVDTDKLIF